Given below is one T cell receptor beta chain in context. Some clones are missing from TCRdb's copy, which holds only in-frame ones; the method was immunoSEQ multiplex PCR. The sample contains 100,000 to 120,000 clones, roughly 84% of which appear only once. The data were obtained in a study of cytomegalovirus exposure and HLA in healthy donors. Donors came from a validation cohort of approximately 110 subjects, distinct from the first 666-subject cohort. The origin of this receptor is a woman between 18 and 29 years old in good health and CMV-seronegative. The sample comprised PBMCs.

CDR3 bases: TGTGCCAGCTCTCGCGGACAGGGGGGTGAGACCCAGTACTTC. It yields the protein CASSRGQGGETQYF. The chain employs TRBV18 and TRBJ2-5, with 10 bases lining up with TRBD1. J gave up 5 bases and V 6 bases, and 6 bases lay outside the gene matches. Germline CDR1 KGHSH, CDR2 LQKENI. The CDR3 length is 14 residues. Full variable domain (remainder filled in from reference TRBV18 and TRBJ2-5): NAGVMQNPRHLVRRRGQEARLRCSPMKGHSHVYWYRQLPEEGLKFMVYLQKENIIDESGMPKERFSAEFPKEGPSILRIQQVVRGDSAAYFCASSRGQGGETQYFGPGTRLLVL.